A selection of T cell receptor beta chains follows, all from one sample in a study of cytomegalovirus exposure and HLA in healthy donors. Only in-frame clones appear in the TCRdb table, and some are missing; sequencing was by immunoSEQ multiplex PCR. This table has about 150,000 clones, roughly 77% appearing once. Sequenced: PBMCs. The receptors originated from a man aged 25 to 40 in good health and CMV-seropositive. The CDR3 runs from the conserved cysteine through the conserved F or W. Fields, in order: V gene, D gene, clone size, J gene, CDR3 DNA, CDR3 protein. D genes are given only for firm matches. Expanded clones get a size class; other rows say once, few or many, or leave the size out.

>TRBV4-3|TRBD1|.|TRBJ1-5
TGCGCCAGCAGTTCCGGGACAGGGCCCAATCAGCCCCAGCATTTT
CASSSGTGPNQPQHF
>TRBV7-2|.|.|TRBJ1-1
TGTGCCAGCAGCTCTCAGGGGATGAACACTGAAGCTTTCTTT
CASSSQGMNTEAFF
>TRBV5-1|TRBD1|.|TRBJ2-7
TGCGCCAGCAGCGCCGGACAGGGTAAAGAGCAGTACTTC
CASSAGQGKEQYF
>TRBV6-5|TRBD1|.|TRBJ1-3
TGTGCCAGCAAACCTGGGACAGCTGGAAACACCATATATTTT
CASKPGTAGNTIYF
>TRBV28|.|.|TRBJ1-3
TGTGCCAGCACGGCGCAGGGGAATCCTAGAAACACCATATATTTT
CASTAQGNPRNTIYF
>TRBV5-1|TRBD1|.|TRBJ1-4
TGCGCCAGCAGCTCCTCCGGGACAGGGTCGGAAAAACTGTTTTTT
CASSSSGTGSEKLFF
>TRBV6-4|.|.|TRBJ1-6
TGTGCCAGCAGTGACAGGGGTAATTCACCCCTCCACTTT
CASSDRGNSPLHF
>TRBV4-1|.|.|TRBJ1-5
TGCGCCAGCAGCCAAGAAGTGGGAGGGTTCAATCAGCCCCAGCATTTT
CASSQEVGGFNQPQHF
>TRBV7-2|TRBD1|.|TRBJ1-4
TGTGCCAGCAGCTTAGCTACCGGGACAGGGCCGGAAAAACTGTTTTTT
CASSLATGTGPEKLFF
>TRBV4-3|.|.|TRBJ1-2
TGCGCCAGCAGCCAAGAACAGCAAAACTATGGCTACACCTTC
CASSQEQQNYGYTF
>TRBV6-5|TRBD1|.|TRBJ1-1
TGTGCCAGCAGTTACGACAGGGAAATGAACACTGAAGCTTTCTTT
CASSYDREMNTEAFF
>TRBV5-1|TRBD2|.|TRBJ2-5
TGCGCCAGCAGCTTCCAGCGGGGAGGAGAGACCCAGTACTTC
CASSFQRGGETQYF
>TRBV4-1|TRBD2|.|TRBJ2-3
TGCGCCAGCAGCCAAGCGGGCGGGAGTGGGGGCACAGATACGCAGTATTTT
CASSQAGGSGGTDTQYF
>TRBV27|.|once|TRBJ1-1
TGTGCCAGCAGTTTATGGTCAGGGCAGGCTGAAGCTTTCTTT
CASSLWSGQAEAFF
>TRBV5-1|TRBD2|few|TRBJ2-1
TGCGCCAGCAGCCTCCCGCGGGGGGGACTAAATGAGCAGTTCTTC
CASSLPRGGLNEQFF
>TRBV19|.|.|TRBJ2-7
TGTGCCAGTACCGGGACAAAGACCTACGAGCAGTACTTC
CASTGTKTYEQYF
>TRBV30|.|.|TRBJ2-7
TGTGCCTGGAGTCCCCTGACAGGATCCTACGAGCAGTACTTC
CAWSPLTGSYEQYF
>TRBV6-1|TRBD1|.|TRBJ1-5
TGTGCCAGCAGGCTTACAGGGGGTAGCAATCAGCCCCAGCATTTT
CASRLTGGSNQPQHF
>TRBV27|.|.|TRBJ1-3
TGTGCCAGCAGTTACAACTCTGGAAACACCATATATTTT
CASSYNSGNTIYF
>TRBV18|TRBD2|.|TRBJ2-7
TGTGCCAGCTCACCGCCCGGGGGGACTGGCTCCTACGAGCAGTACTTC
CASSPPGGTGSYEQYF
>TRBV2|TRBD2|.|TRBJ2-5
TGTGCCATCCGGGGGGAGGAAGAGACCCAGTACTTC
CAIRGEEETQYF
>TRBV4-3|.|.|TRBJ2-3
TGCGCCAGCAGCGTTTCGGGACTCCTCACAGATACGCAGTATTTT
CASSVSGLLTDTQYF
>TRBV5-3|.|.|TRBJ2-7
TGTGCCAGAAGCCGAAATTCGCGACCTTCTCGCGGCTACGAGCAGTACTTC
CARSRNSRPSRGYEQYF
>TRBV28|.|.|TRBJ2-7
TGTGCCAGCTCCCTCACGGGGGAGCAGTACTTC
CASSLTGEQYF
>TRBV29-1|.|.|TRBJ2-5
TGCAGCGTTGCCGAGGCAGGGATTCAAGAGACCCAGTACTTC
CSVAEAGIQETQYF
>TRBV5-6|.|.|TRBJ2-5
TGTGCCAGCAGCTCAACGGGACAACAAGAGACCCAGTACTTC
CASSSTGQQETQYF
>TRBV18|.|.|TRBJ2-7
TGTGCCAGCTCACTCGGCGGTTCTGGGTACGAGCAGTACTTC
CASSLGGSGYEQYF
>TRBV15|.|.|TRBJ2-1
TGTGCCACCAGCAGAGATGAGGGTAGCAATGAGCAGTTCTTC
CATSRDEGSNEQFF
>TRBV6-6|.|.|TRBJ1-5
TGTGCCAGCAGTTTTAGGTGGAGGGATAGCAATCAGCCCCAGCATTTT
CASSFRWRDSNQPQHF